The T cell receptor (beta chain) described here comes from a study of T cells after posttransplantation cyclophosphamide. Study outcomes and limitations: Later blood repertoires were often dominated by clones from the donor CD8+ memory compartment.

Clones were sequenced by immunoSEQ multiplex PCR, and TCRdb holds only the in-frame ones, with some missing. In the table there are about 4,500 clones, around 60% of which are singletons. Points on this clone: The antigen is unknown.

The receptor was derived from a woman aged 60-75 years in good health, CMV-negative, and a related stem cell transplant donor. The source material was memory CD8+ T cells sorted from blood.

CDR3 protein: CASSLSTEAFF. The CDR3 DNA is TGTGCCAGCAGCTTGAGCACTGAAGCTTTCTTT. V and J are TRBV7-2 and TRBJ1-1; D unclear. This CDR3 is built from 11 residues. The germline V gene encodes CDR1 SGHTA and CDR2 FQGNSA. V was cut by 3 bases and J by 4 bases, with 3 bases left in between.